This T cell receptor (beta chain) was recorded in a study of OX40 agonist ivuxolimab in advanced cancers. The assay was immunoSEQ multiplex PCR, and TCRdb's table has in-frame clones only and misses some. The sample shows around 51,000 clones, about 80% of them seen only once. The CDR3 extends over 17 amino acids. V lost 2 bases to trimming and J lost 4 bases; unmatched junction nucleotides: 6. The V gene's germline CDR1 is SGHTA and CDR2 FQGTGA. The clonotype was recovered from an adult with an advanced solid tumor such as melanoma, head and neck, liver or kidney cancer. This chain joins TRBV7-3 and TRBJ2-5; 14 nucleotides align to TRBD2. This material consisted of CD4+ or CD8+ T cells sorted from blood, taken in a trial of the OX40 agonist ivuxolimab. CDR3: CASSLSAGTSGRETQYF. The CDR3 DNA is TGTGCCAGCAGCTTATCCGCCGGGACTAGCGGGAGAGAGACCCAGTACTTC.